The present T cell receptor beta chain was sequenced within a study of T cell repertoires in cytomegalovirus infection. Study-wide context: Both recently identified HLA-C-restricted and well-studied HLA-B-restricted CMV epitopes were used in the study. Both CMV infection and a matching HLA type were indicated by public TCR beta signatures. The study's findings and limits: Clonotypes of TCR beta that were HLA-C-restricted and CMV-specific dominated the ex vivo response. Summed frequency of public TCR beta families distinguished CMV carriers with the relevant HLA.

Notes on this clonotype: Its antigen is unknown.

One entry per CDR3 protein results from TCRdb running MiXCR on the reads. The sample yields 380,000 or so distinct CDR3 sequences, about a third seen once. The origin of this receptor is a human donor in good health (CMV status not recorded). Some clones in this sample may be carry-over from other donors' samples. Sequenced here: cultured PBMCs, sampled from culture after CMV antigen stimulation.

The CDR3: CASSQQDMNTQYF. The DNA for the CDR3 is TGTGCCAGCAGCCAACAGGACATGAATACGCAGTATTTT. This chain joins TRBV11-2 and TRBJ2-3, with D possibly matching TRBD1 (5 bases). Germline V gene sequence: CDR1 SGHAT, CDR2 FQNNGV. V lost 5 bases to trimming and J lost 7 bases, with 13 bases between them. The length of the CDR3 is 13 residues.